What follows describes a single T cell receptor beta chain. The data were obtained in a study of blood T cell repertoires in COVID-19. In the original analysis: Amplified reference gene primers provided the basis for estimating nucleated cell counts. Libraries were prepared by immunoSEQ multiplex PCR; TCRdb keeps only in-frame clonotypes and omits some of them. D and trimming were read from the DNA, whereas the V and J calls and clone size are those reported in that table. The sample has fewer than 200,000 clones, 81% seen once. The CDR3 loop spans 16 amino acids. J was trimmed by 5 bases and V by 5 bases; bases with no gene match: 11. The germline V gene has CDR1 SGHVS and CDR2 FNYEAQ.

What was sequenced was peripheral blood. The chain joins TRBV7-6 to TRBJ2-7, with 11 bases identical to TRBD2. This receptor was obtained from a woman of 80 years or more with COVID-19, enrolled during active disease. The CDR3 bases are TGTGCCAGCAGCCTATCAGTAGCGGGAGGGCCCGACGAGCAGTACTTC. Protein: CASSLSVAGGPDEQYF.